This T cell receptor (beta chain) comes out of a study of identical twins. TCRdb reanalysed the 5' RACE reads using MiXCR and keeps one entry per CDR3 protein. The sample records roughly 700,000 distinct CDR3 sequences, under 9% being singletons. The donor group consisted entirely of healthy Caucasians. This clonotype came up many times. V lost 0 bases and J lost 0, with 9 bases in between. The CDR3 is made up of 16 amino acids. Germline V gene sequence: CDR1 LGHNA, CDR2 YSLEER. In addition, the sample was reused for a study of yellow fever vaccine responses in identical twins.

This receptor was taken from a woman aged 18-30 years in good health. This chain uses TRBV4-3 with TRBJ2-1, with TRBD2 as a possible D gene (6 bases). Sequencing used PBMCs. CDR3 protein: CASSQDGGSSYNEQFF. Here the CDR3 DNA reads TGCGCCAGCAGCCAAGATGGGGGGAGCTCCTACAATGAGCAGTTCTTC.